Here is one T cell receptor beta chain with its context. What it recognizes is unknown. The CDR3 covers 16 residues. The V and J ends lost 1 base and 3 bases, in that order; junction bases with no gene match: 7. Germline V lookup: CDR1 SGHTA, CDR2 FQGNSA. The data were taken from a study of cytomegalovirus exposure and HLA in healthy donors. Study-wide context: In a later analysis, it was reported that the 110 or so validation repertoires had been produced on the same platform as the 700 or so repertoires belonging to the first cohort.

The assay was immunoSEQ multiplex PCR, and TCRdb's table has in-frame clones only and misses some. The sample yields 100,000 to 150,000 clones, about 96% seen once. General study findings and limits: The tendency of first-cohort TCR clusters to co-occur in the roughly 110 validation repertoires emerged from a later analysis. Three of the chains that were CMV-associated were confirmed in vitro to be specific for CMV antigens.

V gene TRBV7-2 combines with J gene TRBJ2-3; 7 bases map to TRBD2. This TCR was sampled from a man aged 18 to 30 in good health and CMV-seronegative. Sequenced sample: PBMCs. CDR3 bases: TGTGCCAGCAGCTTAGTCGGCGGGAGAAATACAGATACGCAGTATTTT. Its protein product is CASSLVGGRNTDTQYF.